This T cell receptor (beta chain) was identified during a study of blood T cell repertoires in COVID-19. Study-level information: Material from acute and convalescent COVID-19 was sourced from the United States, Italy and Spain.

In the source study's methods: Researchers report that nucleated cell counts were estimated from reference gene primer amplification. The protocol was immunoSEQ multiplex PCR, while the TCRdb copy is restricted to in-frame clones and leaves out a portion. That table furnishes V, J and clone size, whereas the DNA furnished D and trimming. In the table there are about 41,000 clones, 65% to 80% of which are singletons. The sequenced sample was peripheral blood. The receptor's source is a man older than 75 with acute or convalescent COVID-19.

The CDR3 here is CASRAASSTDTQYF. Here the CDR3 DNA reads TGTGCCAGCAGGGCAGCGAGTAGCACAGATACGCAGTATTTT. The chain is built from TRBV5-4 and TRBJ2-3; D gene uncertain. Looked up from germline, CDR1 is SGHNT and CDR2 is YYREEE (reference sequence). Between the trimmed V and J ends, which lost 5 bases and 0 bases, there was a span of 10 bases. The CDR3 totals 14 residues.